This T cell receptor beta chain was obtained from a study of cytomegalovirus exposure and HLA in healthy donors. Regarding the study as a whole: The dataset shows that most TCR sequences were rare, while some public TCRs occurred in many donors.

This clone has a handful of counts. Its target is not known. Trimming stripped 1 base from V and 5 bases from J, with 21 bases between. Looked up from germline, CDR1 is MGHRA and CDR2 is YSYEKL. The CDR3 is made up of 18 amino acids. Both 60 Vbeta primers and 13 Jbeta primers went into the PCR. Method: immunoSEQ multiplex PCR; TCRdb's copy keeps in-frame clones and lacks some. The sample yields 120,000 or so clones, 70% to 90% seen once. The chain couples TRBV4-1 to TRBJ1-3; D is possibly TRBD1 (6 bases). Specimen: PBMCs. The clonotype originates from a man aged 18-30 years in good health and CMV-seropositive. The chain's CDR3 is CASSQAPKYPTGRNTIYF. In DNA form, the CDR3 reads TGCGCCAGCAGCCAAGCCCCCAAATACCCGACAGGCCGAAACACCATATATTTT.